These T cell receptor beta chains were read from a single sample in a study of immune characterization of retroperitoneal liposarcoma. TCRdb reprocessed the PCR reads with MiXCR, giving one entry per CDR3 protein. Of approximately 10,000 distinct CDR3 sequences listed, 37% are singletons. Sequencing was performed on tumor tissue. The receptors here all came from a female donor with retroperitoneal liposarcoma. The CDR3 runs from the conserved cysteine through the conserved F or W. Fields, in order: CDR3 DNA, CDR3 protein, V gene, clone size, D gene, J gene. The D gene is left open where the match is weak. Where a row states a size, it is once, few, many or the class of an expanded clone; other rows omit it.

cdr3_nt: TGTGCCAGCAGCTTGTTCAGGGGCTACAATGAGCAGTACTTC
cdr3_aa: CASSLFRGYNEQYF
v_call: TRBV11-3
clone_size: NA
d_call: NA
j_call: TRBJ2-7

cdr3_nt: TGTGCCAGCAGACCACAGGGAGGGGATTCACCCCTCCACTTT
cdr3_aa: CASRPQGGDSPLHF
v_call: TRBV7-6
clone_size: NA
d_call: NA
j_call: TRBJ1-6

cdr3_nt: TGTGCCAGCAGTGAAGCTGCGCGGGATAACCACGAGCAGTACTTC
cdr3_aa: CASSEAARDNHEQYF
v_call: TRBV6-1
clone_size: few
d_call: NA
j_call: TRBJ2-7

cdr3_nt: TGTGCCAGCAGCCAGGGTATCGAGACCGAGTTCTTC
cdr3_aa: CASSQGIETEFF
v_call: TRBV6-1
clone_size: NA
d_call: NA
j_call: TRBJ2-4

cdr3_nt: TGTGCCAGCAGCTTAAAGGGGCGTACTCACGACAATGAGCAGTTCTTC
cdr3_aa: CASSLKGRTHDNEQFF
v_call: TRBV7-2
clone_size: medium-sized
d_call: NA
j_call: TRBJ2-1

cdr3_nt: TGTGCCAGCAGCTTAGCAGGGGTGGGGGAGCAGTACTTC
cdr3_aa: CASSLAGVGEQYF
v_call: TRBV7-2
clone_size: NA
d_call: NA
j_call: TRBJ2-7

cdr3_nt: TGTGCCAGCAGTTACCGGTCTAGCGCGTACAATGAGCAGTACTTC
cdr3_aa: CASSYRSSAYNEQYF
v_call: TRBV6-5
clone_size: NA
d_call: NA
j_call: TRBJ2-7

cdr3_nt: TGTGCCAGCAGTTCCTACGACAGGGGTGGGGAGACCCAGTACTTC
cdr3_aa: CASSSYDRGGETQYF
v_call: TRBV6-1
clone_size: NA
d_call: TRBD1
j_call: TRBJ2-5

cdr3_nt: TGTGCCAGCAGTGTGATAGCGGGGGGCTACGAGCAGTACTTC
cdr3_aa: CASSVIAGGYEQYF
v_call: TRBV6-1
clone_size: medium-sized
d_call: TRBD2
j_call: TRBJ2-7

cdr3_nt: TGTGCCAGCAGTGAAGGTTTGAGCCTCGGAACCCAGTACTTC
cdr3_aa: CASSEGLSLGTQYF
v_call: TRBV6-1
clone_size: large
d_call: NA
j_call: TRBJ2-5

cdr3_nt: TGTGCCAGCACCTGGACAGGATATATCGATGGCTACACCTTC
cdr3_aa: CASTWTGYIDGYTF
v_call: TRBV28
clone_size: NA
d_call: TRBD1
j_call: TRBJ1-2

cdr3_nt: TGTGCCAGCAACCCGGGACTAGCAACCGGGGAGCTGTTTTTT
cdr3_aa: CASNPGLATGELFF
v_call: TRBV7-2
clone_size: medium-sized
d_call: TRBD2
j_call: TRBJ2-2

cdr3_nt: TGTGCCAGCAGTTACTCGGCCGGGGCTCTCCAAGAGACCCAGTTCTTC
cdr3_aa: CASSYSAGALQETQFF
v_call: TRBV6-6
clone_size: many
d_call: NA
j_call: TRBJ2-1

cdr3_nt: TGTGCCAGCACCAATGGGCAGGGGGCTGGAAATGAGCAGTTCTTC
cdr3_aa: CASTNGQGAGNEQFF
v_call: TRBV6-8
clone_size: NA
d_call: TRBD1
j_call: TRBJ2-1

cdr3_nt: TGTGCCAGCAGTTACCTCCGACAGGGGTCCTATGGCTACACCTTC
cdr3_aa: CASSYLRQGSYGYTF
v_call: TRBV6-6
clone_size: NA
d_call: TRBD1
j_call: TRBJ1-2

cdr3_nt: TGTGCCAGCAGCGTAGAGGCGGGGGGGCCTAGCTCCGGGGAGCTGTTTTTT
cdr3_aa: CASSVEAGGPSSGELFF
v_call: TRBV9
clone_size: NA
d_call: TRBD2
j_call: TRBJ2-2

cdr3_nt: TGTGCCAGCAGTGAAACGTGGACTAGCGGGACCAATGAGCAGTACTTC
cdr3_aa: CASSETWTSGTNEQYF
v_call: TRBV6-1
clone_size: NA
d_call: TRBD2
j_call: TRBJ2-7

cdr3_nt: TGTGCCAGCAGTTACCCGAGGGAGGGCCATTCCTACAATGAGCAGTTCTTC
cdr3_aa: CASSYPREGHSYNEQFF
v_call: TRBV6-6
clone_size: few
d_call: TRBD2
j_call: TRBJ2-1

cdr3_nt: TGTGCCAGCAGCTCCAGGACTAGCGGGAGTATGAGCTCCTACGAGCAGTACTTC
cdr3_aa: CASSSRTSGSMSSYEQYF
v_call: TRBV7-8
clone_size: NA
d_call: TRBD2
j_call: TRBJ2-7

cdr3_nt: TGTGCCAGCAGTTTCCTGAATGAGCAGTACTTC
cdr3_aa: CASSFLNEQYF
v_call: TRBV12-3/TRBV12-4
clone_size: few
d_call: NA
j_call: TRBJ2-7

cdr3_nt: TGTGCCAGCAGTGACGATAGGGACGGGAAGGAGCAGTTCTTC
cdr3_aa: CASSDDRDGKEQFF
v_call: TRBV6-1
clone_size: NA
d_call: NA
j_call: TRBJ2-1

cdr3_nt: TGTGCCAGCAGTACTACCGGGACCCCCACAGATACGCAGTATTTT
cdr3_aa: CASSTTGTPTDTQYF
v_call: TRBV6-1
clone_size: many
d_call: NA
j_call: TRBJ2-3

cdr3_nt: TGTGCCAGCAGTCAATCCTCCCCGCGGCGGTACGAGCAGTACTTC
cdr3_aa: CASSQSSPRRYEQYF
v_call: TRBV6-8
clone_size: NA
d_call: NA
j_call: TRBJ2-7

cdr3_nt: TGTGCCAGCAGTCACCCTGGGGGCAATCGCTACGAGCAGTACTTC
cdr3_aa: CASSHPGGNRYEQYF
v_call: TRBV6-1
clone_size: few
d_call: NA
j_call: TRBJ2-7

cdr3_nt: TGTGCCAGCAGTCTAGACAGGGCGGGTGGTAACTATGGCTACACCTTC
cdr3_aa: CASSLDRAGGNYGYTF
v_call: TRBV27
clone_size: medium-sized
d_call: TRBD1
j_call: TRBJ1-2

cdr3_nt: TGTGCCAGCAGCTTATCTAGCGGAGACCACAATGAGCAGTACTTC
cdr3_aa: CASSLSSGDHNEQYF
v_call: TRBV7-2
clone_size: medium-sized
d_call: TRBD2
j_call: TRBJ2-7

cdr3_nt: TGTGCCAGCAGTGACTGGGGAGGAGGAACTAGCACAGATACGCAGTATTTT
cdr3_aa: CASSDWGGGTSTDTQYF
v_call: TRBV6-1
clone_size: many
d_call: NA
j_call: TRBJ2-3

cdr3_nt: TGTGCCAGCAGCCCTTTTGGACTTATTTACAATGAGCAGTTCTTC
cdr3_aa: CASSPFGLIYNEQFF
v_call: TRBV7-8
clone_size: NA
d_call: NA
j_call: TRBJ2-1

cdr3_nt: TGTGCCAGCCAGACAGCCGGTTTTGGGGCCCAGTACTTC
cdr3_aa: CASQTAGFGAQYF
v_call: TRBV6-1
clone_size: once
d_call: NA
j_call: TRBJ2-5

cdr3_nt: TGCGCCAGCAGCCCAACGCCAGGTGACAAGCAGTACTTC
cdr3_aa: CASSPTPGDKQYF
v_call: TRBV4-3
clone_size: few
d_call: NA
j_call: TRBJ2-7

cdr3_nt: TGTGCCAGCAGTTACTCCGACAGGGGTGAGCAGTTCTTC
cdr3_aa: CASSYSDRGEQFF
v_call: TRBV6-5
clone_size: few
d_call: TRBD1
j_call: TRBJ2-1

cdr3_nt: TGTGCCAGCAGTGCGGGACTAGCGGGAGGTGTCATTCAGTACTTC
cdr3_aa: CASSAGLAGGVIQYF
v_call: TRBV6-1
clone_size: NA
d_call: TRBD2
j_call: TRBJ2-4

cdr3_nt: TGTGCCAGCAGCTTAGATGGAGGCACTTTCAATGAGCAGTTCTTC
cdr3_aa: CASSLDGGTFNEQFF
v_call: TRBV7-2
clone_size: many
d_call: NA
j_call: TRBJ2-1

cdr3_nt: TGTGCCAGCAGGCCAGGGGGCTTTAGCTATGGCTACACCTTC
cdr3_aa: CASRPGGFSYGYTF
v_call: TRBV6-5
clone_size: NA
d_call: TRBD1
j_call: TRBJ1-2

cdr3_nt: TGTGCCAGCAGCATGAGCGGGGACAATGAGCAGTACTTC
cdr3_aa: CASSMSGDNEQYF
v_call: TRBV7-8
clone_size: medium-sized
d_call: NA
j_call: TRBJ2-5

cdr3_nt: TGTGCCAGCAGCCGGTCTAGGGGGTACGAGCAGTACTTC
cdr3_aa: CASSRSRGYEQYF
v_call: TRBV6-2/TRBV6-3
clone_size: NA
d_call: NA
j_call: TRBJ2-7

cdr3_nt: TGTGCCAGCAGTCCTAGGGGCTTCTACAATGAGCAGTACTTC
cdr3_aa: CASSPRGFYNEQYF
v_call: TRBV27
clone_size: few
d_call: NA
j_call: TRBJ2-7

cdr3_nt: TGTGCCAGCAGTGAAAACGGAAGGACAGGGGGTCGAAGAGAGACCCAGTACTTC
cdr3_aa: CASSENGRTGGRRETQYF
v_call: TRBV6-1
clone_size: NA
d_call: TRBD1
j_call: TRBJ2-5

cdr3_nt: TGCGCCAGCAGCCTAGGACTAGCGGGAGGAGGGGAAGAGACCCAGTACTTC
cdr3_aa: CASSLGLAGGGEETQYF
v_call: TRBV5-1
clone_size: NA
d_call: TRBD2
j_call: TRBJ2-5

cdr3_nt: TGTGCCACAGCCTGGGGGAGAAGCCCCTACGAGCAGTACTTC
cdr3_aa: CATAWGRSPYEQYF
v_call: TRBV6-1
clone_size: medium-sized
d_call: NA
j_call: TRBJ2-7

cdr3_nt: TGTGCCAGCAGTTTTAGCGCCTCTAAGCACTACGAGCAGTTCTTC
cdr3_aa: CASSFSASKHYEQFF
v_call: TRBV12-3/TRBV12-4
clone_size: few
d_call: NA
j_call: TRBJ2-1

cdr3_nt: TGTGCCAGCAACGCACTAGCGGGAGGAGCCTACGAGCAGTACTTC
cdr3_aa: CASNALAGGAYEQYF
v_call: TRBV27
clone_size: NA
d_call: TRBD2
j_call: TRBJ2-7

cdr3_nt: TGTGCCAGCAGTGAATATTATTCCCCCGGGACAGGGTTTGCGGATACGCAGTATTTT
cdr3_aa: CASSEYYSPGTGFADTQYF
v_call: TRBV6-1
clone_size: NA
d_call: TRBD1
j_call: TRBJ2-3